The TCR beta chain described here comes from a study of cytomegalovirus exposure and HLA in healthy donors. This CDR3 spans 20 amino acids. The germline V gene has CDR1 LGHNA and CDR2 YNFKEQ. Trimming removed 0 bases from V and 1 base from J; junction bases left unmatched: 15. This PCR relied on a set of 60 Vbeta primers and 13 Jbeta primers. Profiling relied on immunoSEQ multiplex PCR, and the TCRdb table lists in-frame clones only, not all of them. This table holds 110,000 or so clones, approximately 74% found once. Sample: PBMCs. This receptor was identified in a woman aged 50 to 65 in good health and CMV-seropositive. The chain has TRBV4-2 and TRBJ2-4; 7 bases are a match to TRBD2. The CDR3 region is CASSQDGGVRGSAAKNIQYF. The CDR3 DNA reads TGTGCCAGCAGCCAAGATGGGGGGGTACGGGGAAGCGCGGCCAAAAACATTCAGTACTTC.